These 29 T cell receptor beta chains were all obtained from the same sample, sequenced in a study of early stage breast cancer tumors. Measured with immunoSEQ multiplex PCR; TCRdb has only the in-frame clones, and not every one. The table records 45,000 to 60,000 clones, 83% of them present only once. What was sequenced was blood. The receptors derive from a person aged 50 to 59 with breast cancer.

The DNA of the CDR3 is TGTGCCAGCAGTTCGGGACAGGGAGTAAGGAATGAGCAGTTCTTC. It is translated as CASSSGQGVRNEQFF. The chain couples TRBV27 to TRBJ2-1; 9 nucleotides match TRBD1. CDR3 length: 15 residues. V lost 4 bases and J lost 7; bases outside the gene matches: 8. Germline CDR1 MNHEY, CDR2 SMNVEV (reference sequence).

V gene TRBV18 combines with J gene TRBJ1-1; perhaps TRBD1 as D (5 bases). Germline CDR1 reads KGHSH; CDR2 reads LQKENI. The CDR3 runs to 15 residues. Trimming stripped 2 bases from V and 4 bases from J, with 14 bases between. CDR3 nucleotide sequence: TGTGCCAGCTCACCATTGGGGGGGGTGGGCACTGAAGCTTTCTTT. Translated, it gives CASSPLGGVGTEAFF.

The V gene is TRBV7-8, the J gene TRBJ2-7; D might be TRBD1 or TRBD2, each matching 5 bases. The CDR3 has 14 amino acids. From germline, CDR1 is SGHVS and CDR2 FQNEAQ. V gave up 3 bases and J gave up 0 bases, with 9 bases separating them. CDR3 residues: CASSFGDGSYEQYF. The CDR3 DNA reads TGTGCCAGCAGCTTCGGGGACGGCTCCTACGAGCAGTACTTC. Looking up the rest from reference TRBV7-8 and TRBJ2-7 gives the full variable domain: GAGVSQSPRYKVAKRGQDVALRCDPISGHVSLFWYQQALGQGPEFLTYFQNEAQLDKSGLPSDRFFAERPEGSVSTLKIQRTQQEDSAVYLCASSFGDGSYEQYFGPGTRLTVT.

The chain has TRBV5-3 and TRBJ2-7; 12 bases are a match to TRBD1. TRBV5-3 is known as an ORF, though its function is uncertain. Unmatched junction bases numbered 11, after V lost 2 bases and J lost 5 bases. The CDR3 length is 17 residues. DNA of the CDR3: TGTGCCAGAAGCTTAAGGGCCCGGGGACAGGGGGCCCACGAGCAGTACTTC. This translates into CARSLRARGQGAHEQYF.

This clone was counted only a few times. The rearrangement joins TRBV28 to TRBJ1-2; D perhaps matches TRBD1 (5 bases). Germline V CDR1 and CDR2: MDHEN, SYDVKM. This CDR3 region has 15 residues. V dropped 2 bases and J dropped 0 bases, with 10 bases sitting between them. The CDR3 sequence: CASSLRGTTNYGYTF. In nucleotides, the CDR3 is TGTGCCAGCAGTTTAAGGGGAACTACTAACTATGGCTACACCTTC.

V is TRBV29-1 and J is TRBJ2-1, with a weak D call TRBD2 (7 bases). CDR1 is SQVTM and CDR2 is ANQGSEA in the germline V gene. Trimming cost V 5 bases and J 8 bases, with 16 bases left between them. The CDR3 length is 13 residues. The CDR3 protein is CSVPGGFLYEQFF. Written as DNA, the CDR3 is TGCAGCGTTCCGGGGGGCTTCTTATATGAGCAGTTCTTC.

The genes are TRBV7-2 and TRBJ1-3; D remains unclear. The germline CDR1 and CDR2 sequences are SGHTA and FQGNSA. This CDR3 has 14 residues. Trimming removed 4 bases from V and 4 bases from J, with 11 bases in between. The DNA for the CDR3 is TGTGCCAGCAGCTCAGGTTTTGACGGAAACACCATATATTTT. It codes for CASSSGFDGNTIYF.

The CDR3 spells CAWSGGTEAYEQYF. For the CDR3, the DNA is TGTGCCTGGAGTGGGGGGACGGAGGCCTACGAGCAGTACTTC. The rearrangement links TRBV30 to TRBJ2-7, with D perhaps matching TRBD1 or TRBD2 (5 bases each). Germline V gives CDR1 GTSNPN, CDR2 SVGIG (reference sequence). V lost 1 base and J lost 2, with 12 bases in between. The CDR3 has 14 residues.

This clone showed up just a few times. The rearrangement uses TRBV7-2 and TRBJ2-5; maybe TRBD2 (5 bases). The CDR3 is 12 residues long. CDR1 is SGHTA and CDR2 is FQGNSA in the germline V gene. The germline V and J ends were trimmed by 1 base and 9 bases, with 9 bases remaining between them. Here the CDR3 reads CASSLGGLPQYF. The CDR3 DNA reads TGTGCCAGCAGCTTAGGCGGGTTGCCCCAGTACTTC.

The CDR3 DNA sequence: TGTGCCAGCAGCCTGGCTAGCGGGAGTGGGGGTGAGCAGTTCTTC. It yields the protein CASSLASGSGGEQFF. The chain uses TRBV7-2 and TRBJ2-1, with TRBD2 matching over 10 bases. Per the germline V gene, CDR1 is SGHTA and CDR2 is FQGNSA. This CDR3 is 15 amino acids long. The V segment lost 5 bases and the J segment 9 bases; nucleotides outside the gene matches: 10. The whole variable domain, filled in from reference TRBV7-2 and TRBJ2-1, reads GAGVSQSPSNKVTEKGKDVELRCDPISGHTALYWYRQSLGQGLEFLIYFQGNSAPDKSGLPSDRFSAERTGGSVSTLTIQRTQQEDSAVYLCASSLASGSGGEQFFGPGTRLTVL.

The chain employs TRBV28 and TRBJ1-2; no firm D call. Looked up from germline, CDR1 is MDHEN and CDR2 is SYDVKM. The CDR3 consists of 14 residues. The V end was cut by 7 bases, the J end by 2 bases, with 14 bases between. CDR3: CASNWFGLNYGYTF. CDR3 nucleotides: TGTGCCAGCAATTGGTTTGGGCTGAACTATGGCTACACCTTC.

The V gene is TRBV10-1, the J gene TRBJ2-3; 8 bases fit TRBD2. This CDR3 contains 15 residues. CDR1 is WNHNN and CDR2 is SYGVQD in the germline V gene (reference sequence). V gave up 0 bases and J gave up 7 bases; unmatched junction bases: 6. The DNA for the CDR3 is TGCGCCAGCAGTGAGTCGAGCGGGAGTGTGTATACGCAGTATTTT. It is translated as CASSESSGSVYTQYF.

This sequence joins TRBV10-3 and TRBJ2-2, with D perhaps TRBD1 (6 bases). V was pared by 4 bases and J by 7 bases, with 16 bases between. The CDR3 consists of 15 residues. Per the germline V gene, CDR1 is ENHRY and CDR2 is SYGVKD. CDR3 protein: CAISAVKGGYGELFF. Written as DNA, the CDR3 is TGTGCCATCAGTGCAGTTAAAGGGGGATACGGGGAGCTGTTTTTT.

The chain links TRBV7-2 to TRBJ2-7; 9 bases match TRBD1. The trim removed 3 bases at V and 0 bases at J, leaving 3 bases unmatched. The V gene's germline CDR1 is SGHTA and CDR2 FQGNSA. This CDR3 region has 15 residues. DNA of the CDR3: TGTGCCAGCAGCTTGGGGACAGGGAGCTCCTACGAGCAGTACTTC. Protein product: CASSLGTGSSYEQYF.

This clone was observed a single time. The chain joins TRBV6-1 to TRBJ2-5; D is undetermined. Trimming took 5 bases from V and 1 from J, leaving 11 bases between them. CDR3 size: 14 residues. Germline V gene data show CDR1 as MNHNS and CDR2 as SASEGT. CDR3 in DNA: TGTGCCAGCAGTAAAAACAGAGTCCAAGAGACCCAGTACTTC. Translating it yields CASSKNRVQETQYF.

The V gene is TRBV19, the J gene TRBJ2-3; 14 bases map to TRBD2. Looked up from germline, CDR1 is LNHDA and CDR2 is SQIVND (reference sequence). Trimming took 6 bases from V and 2 from J; bases not matched to a gene: 13. The CDR3 runs 19 residues. The DNA for the CDR3 is TGTGCCAGTAGCCGACTAGCGGGAGGGCCGGTCGGGCTCACAGATACGCAGTATTTT. Protein: CASSRLAGGPVGLTDTQYF. Full variable domain (rest looked up from reference TRBV19 and TRBJ2-3): DGGITQSPKYLFRKEGQNVTLSCEQNLNHDAMYWYRQDPGQGLRLIYYSQIVNDFQKGDIAEGYSVSREKKESFPLTVTSAQKNPTAFYLCASSRLAGGPVGLTDTQYFGPGTRLTVL.

The V call is TRBV7-3, the J call TRBJ2-6; TRBD2 might be the D (6 bases). The CDR3 loop spans 18 amino acids. V gave up 1 base and J gave up 0 bases, with 13 bases separating them. Germline lookup yields CDR1 SGHTA and CDR2 FQGTGA. The CDR3 sequence is CASSLIADTVSGANVLTF. The CDR3 coding sequence is TGTGCCAGCAGCTTAATAGCGGATACAGTCTCTGGGGCCAACGTCCTGACTTTC.

V is TRBV11-1 and J is TRBJ2-7, with D tentatively TRBD1 or TRBD2 (5 bases each). Germline lookup yields CDR1 SGHAT and CDR2 FQDESV (reference sequence). Trimming took 5 bases from V and 1 from J, leaving 15 bases between them. The CDR3 is 15 residues long. The CDR3 DNA reads TGTGCCAGCAGCCCCCGGGACCCGGGGTCCTACGAGCAGTACTTC. Translating it yields CASSPRDPGSYEQYF. Combining the CDR3 with reference TRBV11-1 and TRBJ2-7 gives the whole variable domain EAEVAQSPRYKITEKSQAVAFWCDPISGHATLYWYRQILGQGPELLVQFQDESVVDDSQLPKDRFSAERLKGVDSTLKIQPAELGDSAMYLCASSPRDPGSYEQYFGPGTRLTVT.

Concerning this clone itself: The sample holds other DNA sequences that translate to the same CDR3. This chain links TRBV18 with TRBJ2-5; no definite D call. The V gene lost 2 bases and the J gene lost 0 bases, with 1 base spanning the gap. The CDR3 length is 12 residues. The V gene's germline CDR1 is KGHSH and CDR2 LQKENI. CDR3 in amino acids: CASSPNQETQYF. The CDR3 nucleotides read TGTGCCAGCTCACCAAACCAAGAGACCCAGTACTTC.

V gene TRBV4-3 combines with J gene TRBJ1-2; D may be TRBD1 (5 bases). V was shortened by 5 bases and J by 1 base, with 14 bases between the two germline ends. CDR1 and CDR2 (germline): LGHNA, YSLEER. This CDR3 has 15 amino acids. The CDR3 nucleotides read TGCGCCAGCAGCAATAAGGGGATCCTTAACTATGGCTACACCTTC. Residues: CASSNKGILNYGYTF.

Only one count was recorded for this clone. This rearrangement joins TRBV4-3 to TRBJ2-2; D is possibly TRBD1 or TRBD2 (5 bases each). CDR1 and CDR2 from the germline V gene are LGHNA and YSLEER. V lost 1 base and J lost 4, with 13 bases in between. The CDR3 covers 16 residues. CDR3 sequence reads: CASSQVGTTITGELFF. The CDR3 DNA follows: TGCGCCAGCAGCCAAGTGGGGACCACTATCACCGGGGAGCTGTTTTTT.

V gene TRBV7-5 combines with J gene TRBJ1-3; the DNA was not compared with TRBD1, the D call given in the table. TRBV7-5 is a pseudogene. The CDR3 sequence is 15 residues long. The CDR3 coding sequence is TGTGTCAGAAGCTTGATCAGGTTAGAGGGAAACACCATATATTTT. This translates into CVRSLIRLEGNTIYF.

The chain is built from TRBV7-5 and TRBJ1-2. TRBV7-5 is a recognized pseudogene. This CDR3 spans 14 amino acids. The CDR3 reads CVRSCPHPGSNYTF. The CDR3 DNA is TGTGTCAGAAGCTGTCCCCACCCCGGGAGCAACTACACCTTC.

This chain links TRBV7-2 with TRBJ2-7; 8 bases align to TRBD2. The J segment lost 3 bases and the V segment lost 1 base, leaving 5 bases of the junction unmatched. This CDR3 contains 15 residues. Germline V gene data show CDR1 as SGHTA and CDR2 as FQGNSA. CDR3 nucleotides: TGTGCCAGCAGCTTAGTAATTACTAGCGGCTACGAGCAGTACTTC. Translated: CASSLVITSGYEQYF.

This clone was seen a few times. V usage is TRBV10-3 and J usage is TRBJ2-1; D unclear. V lost 6 bases and J lost 6, with 12 bases in between. The CDR3 spans 13 residues. CDR1 is ENHRY, CDR2 SYGVKD, per germline. DNA of the CDR3: TGTGCCATCAGCCTAAAAGGAAGCAATGAGCAGTTCTTC. Translation gives CAISLKGSNEQFF.

The DNA for the CDR3 is TGCGCCAGCAGTTCTAGCAGTGCAGCGGCGCCCTACGAGCAGTACTTC. Protein sequence: CASSSSSAAAPYEQYF. This sequence joins TRBV10-2 and TRBJ2-7, with D tentatively TRBD2 (5 bases). Trimming stripped 5 bases from V and 2 bases from J, with 19 bases between. The length of the CDR3 is 16 residues. Per the germline V gene, CDR1 is WSHSY and CDR2 is SAAADI.

The chain is built from TRBV29-1 and TRBJ2-7; the D gene could be TRBD1 or TRBD2 (5 bases each). The germline V gene has CDR1 SQVTM and CDR2 ANQGSEA. The length of the CDR3 is 14 residues. The V gene lost 5 bases and the J gene lost 4 bases, with 18 bases spanning the gap. The CDR3 spells CSVQPGLGGYEQYF. The CDR3 DNA sequence: TGCAGCGTTCAGCCAGGACTTGGGGGATACGAGCAGTACTTC.

The J gene is TRBJ2-3, the V gene TRBV4-3; TRBD2 matches at 11 bases. V lost 4 bases to trimming and J lost 0 bases; unmatched junction nucleotides: 9. CDR1 is LGHNA and CDR2 is YSLEER in the germline V gene. This CDR3 spans 18 amino acids. In nucleotides, the CDR3 is TGCGCCAGCAGCCGAGGACTAGCGGGTGTGTCTAGCACAGATACGCAGTATTTT. It encodes CASSRGLAGVSSTDTQYF.

This clone has just a few counts. The chain employs TRBV27 and TRBJ1-1; D call uncertain. CDR3 length equals 11 residues. Germline V gene data show CDR1 as MNHEY and CDR2 as SMNVEV (reference sequence). Trimming took off 8 bases at V and 3 bases at J, with 7 bases between the two ends. In DNA, the CDR3 is TGTGCCAGCCAGAGGGACACTGAAGCTTTCTTT. This gives the protein CASQRDTEAFF.